The entry below gives a single TCR beta chain sequence along with its context. This specimen comes from a study of patients and donors after allogeneic stem cell transplantation. One entry per CDR3 protein results from TCRdb running MiXCR on the RT-PCR reads. The sample has 900,000 to 1,000,000 distinct CDR3 sequences; approximately 18% are singletons. The sequence was collected from a human donor who was either an allogeneic HSCT recipient or a stem cell or donor lymphocyte infusion donor (not recorded which). It is not recorded whose cells these are; they may come from a transplant donor. The specimen sequenced was blood, either unsorted or a sorted T cell fraction (not recorded which).

CDR3 protein: CASSLDGEGYNEQFF. The CDR3 bases are TGCGCCAGCAGCTTGGACGGGGAGGGGTACAATGAGCAGTTCTTC. This chain joins TRBV5-1 and TRBJ2-1; 7 nucleotides line up with TRBD2. Trimming took 0 bases from V and 4 from J; bases not matched to a gene: 4. This CDR3 is 15 amino acids long. Germline-derived CDR1 and CDR2 are SGHRS and YFSETQ.